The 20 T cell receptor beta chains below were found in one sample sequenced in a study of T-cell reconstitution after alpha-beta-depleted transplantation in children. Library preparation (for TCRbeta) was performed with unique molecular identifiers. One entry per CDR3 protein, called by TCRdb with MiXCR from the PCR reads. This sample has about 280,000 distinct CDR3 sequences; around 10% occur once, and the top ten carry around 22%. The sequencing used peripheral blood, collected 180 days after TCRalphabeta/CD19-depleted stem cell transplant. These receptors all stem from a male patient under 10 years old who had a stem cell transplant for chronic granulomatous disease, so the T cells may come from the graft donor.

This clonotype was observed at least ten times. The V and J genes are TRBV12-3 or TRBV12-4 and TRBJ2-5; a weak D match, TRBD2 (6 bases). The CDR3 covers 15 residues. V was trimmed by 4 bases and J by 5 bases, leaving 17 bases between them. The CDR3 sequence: CASSSPGLNGETQYF. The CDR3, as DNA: TGTGCCAGCAGTTCACCGGGACTCAATGGGGAGACCCAGTACTTC.

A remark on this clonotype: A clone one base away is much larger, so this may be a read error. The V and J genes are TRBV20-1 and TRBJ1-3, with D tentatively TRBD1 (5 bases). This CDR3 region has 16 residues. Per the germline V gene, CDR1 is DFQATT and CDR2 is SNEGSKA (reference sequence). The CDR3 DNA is TGCAGTGCTTCTAAGAAAGGGGCGTTCAGTGGAAACACCATACATTTT. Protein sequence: CSASKKGAFSGNTIHF.

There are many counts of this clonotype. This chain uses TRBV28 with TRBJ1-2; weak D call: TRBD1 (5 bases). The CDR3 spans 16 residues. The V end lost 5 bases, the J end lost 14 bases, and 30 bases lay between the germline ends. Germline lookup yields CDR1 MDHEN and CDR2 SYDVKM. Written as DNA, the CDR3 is TGTGCCAGCAGTCCCCGGGAGCAGGGCAAGGTACAGAGAGGAACCTTC. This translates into CASSPREQGKVQRGTF.

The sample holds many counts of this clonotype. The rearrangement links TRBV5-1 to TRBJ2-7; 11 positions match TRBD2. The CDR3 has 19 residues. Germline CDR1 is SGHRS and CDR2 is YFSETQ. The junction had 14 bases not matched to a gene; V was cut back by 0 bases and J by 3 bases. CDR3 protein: CASSLVPILLAGVNYEQYF. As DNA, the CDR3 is TGCGCCAGCAGCTTGGTTCCTATCCTACTAGCGGGAGTGAACTACGAGCAGTACTTC.

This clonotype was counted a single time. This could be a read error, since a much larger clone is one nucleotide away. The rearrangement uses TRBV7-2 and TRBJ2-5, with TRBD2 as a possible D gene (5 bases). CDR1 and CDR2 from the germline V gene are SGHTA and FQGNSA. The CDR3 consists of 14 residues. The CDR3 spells CASSTTGSLETQCF. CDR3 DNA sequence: TGTGCCAGCAGCACAACGGGGAGTTTAGAGACCCAGTGCTTC.

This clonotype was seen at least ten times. For the CDR3, the DNA is TGCAGTGCTAGAGAAATTGCCCGGGTTGGTGGCTATTGGACTGAAGCTTTCTTT. Its translation: CSAREIARVGGYWTEAFF. The genes are TRBV20-1 and TRBJ1-1; no definite D call. This CDR3 comprises 18 residues. V lost 0 bases and J lost 5, with 25 bases in between. Looked up from germline, CDR1 is DFQATT and CDR2 is SNEGSKA (reference sequence).

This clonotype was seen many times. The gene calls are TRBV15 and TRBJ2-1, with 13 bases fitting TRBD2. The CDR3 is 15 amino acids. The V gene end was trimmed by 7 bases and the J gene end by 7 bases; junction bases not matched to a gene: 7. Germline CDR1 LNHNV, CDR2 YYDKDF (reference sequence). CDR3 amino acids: CATTLLAGGTNEQFF. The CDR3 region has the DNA TGTGCCACCACCCTACTAGCGGGGGGGACTAATGAGCAGTTCTTC.

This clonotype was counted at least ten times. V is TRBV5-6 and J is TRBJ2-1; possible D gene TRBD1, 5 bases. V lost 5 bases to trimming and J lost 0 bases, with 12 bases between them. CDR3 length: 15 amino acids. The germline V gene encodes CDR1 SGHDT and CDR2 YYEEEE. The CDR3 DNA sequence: TGTGCCAGCAGGCCCACAGGACGCTCCTACAATGAGCAGTTCTTC. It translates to CASRPTGRSYNEQFF.

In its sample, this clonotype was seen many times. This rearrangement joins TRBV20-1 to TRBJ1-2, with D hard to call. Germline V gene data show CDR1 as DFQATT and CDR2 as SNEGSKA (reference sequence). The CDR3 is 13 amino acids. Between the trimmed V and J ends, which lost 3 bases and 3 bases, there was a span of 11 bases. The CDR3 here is CSASAPTDYGYTF. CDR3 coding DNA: TGCAGTGCTAGTGCGCCGACCGACTATGGCTACACCTTC.

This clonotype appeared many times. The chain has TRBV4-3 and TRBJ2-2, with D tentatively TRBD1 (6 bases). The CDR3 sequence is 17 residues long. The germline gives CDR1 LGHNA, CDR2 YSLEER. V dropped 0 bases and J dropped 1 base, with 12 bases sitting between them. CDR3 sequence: CASSQDRPGENTGELFF. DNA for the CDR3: TGCGCCAGCAGCCAAGATCGTCCAGGGGAGAACACCGGGGAGCTGTTTTTT.

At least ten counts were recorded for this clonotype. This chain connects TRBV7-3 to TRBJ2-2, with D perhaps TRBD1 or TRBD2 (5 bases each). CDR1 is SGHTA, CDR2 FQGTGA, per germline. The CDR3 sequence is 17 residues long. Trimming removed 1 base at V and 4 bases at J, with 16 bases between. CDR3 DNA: TGTGCCAGCAGCTTAAGAGGGGCCAGCGGTCGCACCGGGGAGCTGTTTTTT. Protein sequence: CASSLRGASGRTGELFF.

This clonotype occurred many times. This chain's CDR3 is CASALGNRGGTDTQYF. CDR3 in DNA: TGCGCCAGCGCCCTAGGAAACAGGGGAGGCACAGATACGCAGTATTTT. The rearrangement uses TRBV5-1 and TRBJ2-3, with 7 bases matching TRBD1. The V and J ends lost 7 bases and 1 base, in that order; junction bases with no gene match: 12. The CDR3 is 16 amino acids. Germline CDR1 SGHRS, CDR2 YFSETQ.

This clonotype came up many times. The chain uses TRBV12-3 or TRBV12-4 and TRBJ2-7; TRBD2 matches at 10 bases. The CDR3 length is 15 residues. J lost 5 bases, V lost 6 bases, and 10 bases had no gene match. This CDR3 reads CASRTRAGGPHEQYF. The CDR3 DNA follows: TGTGCCAGCAGGACAAGAGCGGGAGGGCCCCACGAGCAGTACTTC.

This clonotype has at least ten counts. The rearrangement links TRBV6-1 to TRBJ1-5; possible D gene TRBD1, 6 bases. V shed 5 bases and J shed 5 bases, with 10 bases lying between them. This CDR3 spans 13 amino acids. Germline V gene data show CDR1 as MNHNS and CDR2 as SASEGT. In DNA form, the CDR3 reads TGTGCCAGCAGTCGGACAGATTATCAGCCCCAGCATTTT. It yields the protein CASSRTDYQPQHF.

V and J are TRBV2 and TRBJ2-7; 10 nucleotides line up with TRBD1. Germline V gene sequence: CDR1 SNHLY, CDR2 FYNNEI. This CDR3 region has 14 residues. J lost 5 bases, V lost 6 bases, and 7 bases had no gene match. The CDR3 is CASRPGTGVHEQYF. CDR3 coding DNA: TGTGCCAGCAGGCCCGGGACAGGGGTCCACGAGCAGTACTTC.

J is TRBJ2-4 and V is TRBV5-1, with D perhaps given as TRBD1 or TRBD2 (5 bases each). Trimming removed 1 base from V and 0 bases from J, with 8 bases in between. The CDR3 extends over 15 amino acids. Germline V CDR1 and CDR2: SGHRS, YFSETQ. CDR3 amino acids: CASSLSGTAKNIQYF. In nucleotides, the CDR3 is TGCGCCAGCAGCTTGTCGGGGACAGCCAAAAACATTCAGTACTTC.

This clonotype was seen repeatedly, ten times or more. The CDR3 bases are TGCAGTGCTAGTTCCGGCGAGCAGTACTTC. Protein sequence: CSASSGEQYF. The chain carries TRBV20-1 and TRBJ2-7; D is uncertain. The germline V gene encodes CDR1 DFQATT and CDR2 SNEGSKA (reference sequence). The V end was cut by 3 bases, the J end by 6 bases, with 6 bases between. This CDR3 has 10 amino acids.

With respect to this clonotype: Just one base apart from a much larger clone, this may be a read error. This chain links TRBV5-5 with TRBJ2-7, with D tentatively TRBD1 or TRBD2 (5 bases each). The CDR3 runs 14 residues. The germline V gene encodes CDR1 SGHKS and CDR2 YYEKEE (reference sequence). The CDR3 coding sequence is TGTGCCAGCAGCTTGTGGGACGGCTACTACGGGCAGTACTTC. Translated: CASSLWDGYYGQYF.

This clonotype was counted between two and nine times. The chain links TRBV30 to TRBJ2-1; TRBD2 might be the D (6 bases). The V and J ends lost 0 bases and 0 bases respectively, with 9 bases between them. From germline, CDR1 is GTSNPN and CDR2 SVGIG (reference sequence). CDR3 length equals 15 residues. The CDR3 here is CAWSVLLASYNEQFF. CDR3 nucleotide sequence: TGTGCCTGGAGTGTGCTACTAGCCTCCTACAATGAGCAGTTCTTC.

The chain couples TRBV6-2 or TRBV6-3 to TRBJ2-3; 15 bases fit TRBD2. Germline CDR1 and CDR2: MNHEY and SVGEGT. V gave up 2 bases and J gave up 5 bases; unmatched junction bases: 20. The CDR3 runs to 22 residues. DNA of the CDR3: TGTGCCAGCAGTTACCCGGGACTAGCGGGGGGTATACCTCCGGGGGGTATAGATACGCAGTATTTT. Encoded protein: CASSYPGLAGGIPPGGIDTQYF.